These 20 T cell receptor beta chains were sequenced from one sample in a study of cytomegalovirus exposure and HLA in healthy donors. PCR involved 60 Vbeta and 13 Jbeta primers. Profiling relied on immunoSEQ multiplex PCR, and the TCRdb table lists in-frame clones only, not all of them. The repertoire holds some 150,000 clones, with around 87% as singletons. The sequencing sample was made of PBMCs. The source is a woman under 40 in good health and CMV-seronegative.

This chain uses TRBV4-1 with TRBJ2-3, with 9 bases lining up with TRBD2. The CDR3 totals 18 residues. Germline trimming cut 3 bases from V and 7 bases from J; bases unmatched to any gene: 17. Germline loops: CDR1 MGHRA, CDR2 YSYEKL. The CDR3 DNA sequence: TGCGCCAGCAGCCATAGCGGGGGCCTACGGGATGGCAGTTATACGCAGTATTTT. Protein product: CASSHSGGLRDGSYTQYF.

The chain joins TRBV10-3 to TRBJ2-2; D not resolved. The CDR3 runs 14 residues. CDR1 is ENHRY, CDR2 SYGVKD, per germline. V was cut by 4 bases and J by 0 bases, with 6 bases left in between. The CDR3 spells CAISGRANTGELFF. CDR3 sequence (DNA): TGTGCCATCAGTGGGAGAGCGAACACCGGGGAGCTGTTTTTT.

Notes on this clone: Other DNA sequences within the sample encode an identical CDR3. The rearrangement links TRBV6-5 to TRBJ2-7, with 8 bases identical to TRBD2. The length of the CDR3 is 15 residues. Per germline, CDR1 MNHEY and CDR2 SVGAGI. V was pared by 2 bases and J by 0 bases, with 3 bases of the junction left unmatched. CDR3 coding DNA: TGTGCCAGCAGTTACAGTAGCGGGAACTCCTACGAGCAGTACTTC. Protein: CASSYSSGNSYEQYF.

The rearrangement uses TRBV30 and TRBJ1-2; no clear D. Germline CDR1 is GTSNPN and CDR2 is SVGIG (reference sequence). V lost 3 bases and J 8 bases, leaving 16 bases between the germline ends. This CDR3 comprises 13 residues. The CDR3 region has the DNA TGTGCCTGGAGAGTAACAGTTTTTGGCGGCTACACCTTC. As protein: CAWRVTVFGGYTF.

The V gene is TRBV25-1, the J gene TRBJ1-6; D possibly corresponds to TRBD1 (5 bases). Trimming took 3 bases from V and 9 from J, leaving 9 bases between them. CDR1 is MGHDK and CDR2 is SYGVNS in the germline V gene. The CDR3 contains 13 residues. In nucleotides, the CDR3 is TGTGCCAGCAGTGACAGGGTTCGTTCACCCCTCCACTTT. Protein: CASSDRVRSPLHF.

The chain has TRBV4-3 and TRBJ2-1; 9 nucleotides agree with TRBD2. This CDR3 contains 19 residues. Germline CDR1 LGHNA, CDR2 YSLEER. J was trimmed by 1 base and V by 2 bases; bases with no gene match: 12. The CDR3, as DNA: TGCGCCAGCAGCCAAAGCCAAGGGGTAGCGGGAGTGTCCTACAATGAGCAGTTCTTC. This sequence encodes CASSQSQGVAGVSYNEQFF.

The chain employs TRBV28 and TRBJ2-7; D gene unclear. The V end was cut by 2 bases, the J end by 4 bases, with 12 bases between. CDR1 and CDR2 from the germline V gene are MDHEN and SYDVKM. This CDR3 contains 14 residues. The CDR3 bases are TGTGCCAGCAGTTTAACGGGTAGGTCTTACGAGCAGTACTTC. Protein product: CASSLTGRSYEQYF.

This chain connects TRBV28 to TRBJ1-4; a weak D match, TRBD1 (5 bases). V was cut by 6 bases and J by 1 base, with 12 bases left in between. Germline V gives CDR1 MDHEN, CDR2 SYDVKM. The CDR3 is 15 amino acids. CDR3 protein: CASSAIGVTNEKLFF. The CDR3 DNA sequence: TGTGCCAGCAGCGCAATAGGGGTAACTAATGAAAAACTGTTTTTT.

The V call is TRBV19, the J call TRBJ1-1, with 7 bases aligning to TRBD1. Germline loops: CDR1 LNHDA, CDR2 SQIVND (reference sequence). V lost 1 base to trimming and J lost 4 bases; unmatched junction nucleotides: 9. This CDR3 contains 16 residues. The CDR3 reads CASSIGFRGRATEAFF. Written as DNA, the CDR3 is TGTGCCAGTAGTATAGGTTTTAGGGGGCGGGCCACTGAAGCTTTCTTT.

The chain is built from TRBV4-2 and TRBJ1-1, with 8 bases matching TRBD1. Germline CDR1 and CDR2: LGHNA and YNFKEQ. The CDR3 is 15 residues long. V dropped 5 bases and J dropped 3; count of bases not matched to a gene: 8. CDR3 in DNA: TGTGCCAGCAGCTCCTCGGACAGGGAGGACACTGAAGCTTTCTTT. It is translated as CASSSSDREDTEAFF.

V and J are TRBV5-8 and TRBJ2-1; 8 bases are shared with TRBD1. Losses at the gene ends were 8 bases for V and 4 bases for J; bases not matched to a gene: 5. This CDR3 is built from 13 residues. Germline V gene sequence: CDR1 SGHTS, CDR2 YDEGEE. This CDR3 reads CASRGTGYNEQFF. As DNA, the CDR3 is TGTGCCAGTCGCGGGACAGGATACAATGAGCAGTTCTTC.

The gene calls are TRBV5-1 and TRBJ2-7; D is uncertain. Germline V lookup: CDR1 SGHRS, CDR2 YFSETQ. V was clipped by 4 bases and J by 0 bases, with 11 bases between them. The CDR3 has 14 residues. The CDR3, as DNA: TGCGCCAGCAGCCTCCGGTCTGGCTCCTACGAGCAGTACTTC. It codes for CASSLRSGSYEQYF. Filled out from reference TRBV5-1 and TRBJ2-7, the complete variable domain reads KAGVTQTPRYLIKTRGQQVTLSCSPISGHRSVSWYQQTPGQGLQFLFEYFSETQRNKGNFPGRFSGRQFSNSRSEMNVSTLELGDSALYLCASSLRSGSYEQYFGPGTRLTVT.

This CDR3 reads CATSRDPGGPFRKLFF. CDR3 DNA: TGTGCCACCAGCAGAGATCCCGGGGGGCCGTTTAGGAAGCTGTTTTTT. The V gene is TRBV15, the J gene TRBJ2-2; a possible D gene is TRBD2 (7 bases). The CDR3 is 16 amino acids. Trimming cost V 0 bases and J 12 bases, with 20 bases left between them. The germline CDR1 and CDR2 sequences are LNHNV and YYDKDF (reference sequence).

This chain joins TRBV10-3 and TRBJ1-2; D remains ambiguous. The CDR3 consists of 17 residues. V was shortened by 0 bases and J by 3 bases, with 17 bases between the two germline ends. Germline V gene sequence: CDR1 ENHRY, CDR2 SYGVKD. The CDR3 DNA sequence: TGTGCCATCAGTGAGTCGACTAGGCCCAAGCGGTACTATGGCTACACCTTC. This codes for CAISESTRPKRYYGYTF.

The V gene is TRBV7-2, the J gene TRBJ2-4; 8 bases match TRBD2. V was clipped by 3 bases and J by 5 bases; unmatched bases: 3. The CDR3 sequence is 14 residues long. Germline values: CDR1 SGHTA, CDR2 FQGNSA. DNA of the CDR3: TGTGCCAGCAGCTTCGCGGGGGGCCAAAACATTCAGTACTTC. Translated: CASSFAGGQNIQYF. The full variable domain, in which reference TRBV7-2 and TRBJ2-4 provide the parts outside the CDR3, is GAGVSQSPSNKVTEKGKDVELRCDPISGHTALYWYRQSLGQGLEFLIYFQGNSAPDKSGLPSDRFSAERTGGSVSTLTIQRTQQEDSAVYLCASSFAGGQNIQYFGAGTRLSVL.

This clone was detected once. The genes are TRBV4-1 and TRBJ1-6; possibly TRBD1 for D (6 bases). V lost 1 base and J 0 bases, leaving 10 bases between the germline ends. The germline gives CDR1 MGHRA, CDR2 YSYEKL. This CDR3 region has 17 residues. CDR3 in DNA: TGCGCCAGCAGCCAAGGCAGGGGAAACTCCTATAATTCACCCCTCCACTTT. This gives the protein CASSQGRGNSYNSPLHF.

The V and J genes are TRBV5-4 and TRBJ2-7; tentatively, D is TRBD2 (7 bases). V was trimmed by 6 bases and J by 6 bases, leaving 25 bases between them. CDR1 is SGHNT and CDR2 is YYREEE in the germline V gene (reference sequence). The CDR3 length is 16 residues. CDR3 loop: CASTKGGWGDRGEQYF. The CDR3 DNA reads as TGTGCCAGCACCAAGGGGGGGTGGGGGGATAGGGGCGAGCAGTACTTC.

The chain recombines TRBV19 with TRBJ2-4; D is possibly TRBD1 (5 bases). V shed 3 bases and J shed 0 bases, with 9 bases lying between them. Germline values: CDR1 LNHDA, CDR2 SQIVND (reference sequence). This CDR3 spans 15 amino acids. This chain's CDR3 is CASSIGHLAKNIQYF. Here the CDR3 DNA reads TGTGCCAGTAGTATCGGACACCTAGCCAAAAACATTCAGTACTTC. The whole variable domain, remainder taken from reference TRBV19 and TRBJ2-4, is DGGITQSPKYLFRKEGQNVTLSCEQNLNHDAMYWYRQDPGQGLRLIYYSQIVNDFQKGDIAEGYSVSREKKESFPLTVTSAQKNPTAFYLCASSIGHLAKNIQYFGAGTRLSVL.

The rearrangement uses TRBV2 and TRBJ2-1; maybe TRBD2 (5 bases). Germline CDR1 SNHLY, CDR2 FYNNEI. The CDR3 extends over 17 amino acids. The germline V and J ends were trimmed by 2 bases and 4 bases, with 18 bases remaining between them. The CDR3 region is CASSEQRDSDQYNEQFF. The CDR3, as DNA: TGTGCCAGCAGTGAACAACGGGATTCGGACCAATACAATGAGCAGTTCTTC.

The chain links TRBV7-9 to TRBJ2-1, with D uncertain. The length of the CDR3 is 13 residues. From germline, CDR1 is SEHNR and CDR2 FQNEAQ (reference sequence). With 3 bases removed from V and 4 bases from J, the gap between germline ends came to 7 bases. CDR3: CASSFTVYNEQFF. CDR3 in DNA: TGTGCCAGCAGCTTTACAGTATACAATGAGCAGTTCTTC.